Following are 30 T cell receptor beta chains from one sample sequenced in a study of breast tumors, draining lymph nodes, adjacent tissues. TCRdb recomputed calls from the multiplex PCR reads with MiXCR, one row per CDR3 protein. The sample shows about 140,000 distinct CDR3 sequences, 30% to 35% of them seen only once. Samples came from axillary lymph nodes draining the breast cancer. Input material: axillary lymph node tissue. Receptor source: a female donor with breast cancer. Some clones in this sample may be carry-over from other donors' samples.

V usage is TRBV20-1 and J usage is TRBJ1-6; 7 bases match TRBD1. Trimming cost V 3 bases and J 7 bases; bases outside gene matches: 6. Germline CDR1 reads DFQATT; CDR2 reads SNEGSKA (reference sequence). CDR3 size: 14 residues. The CDR3: CSARRQGTNSPLHF. The CDR3 DNA is TGCAGTGCTAGGCGACAGGGTACCAATTCACCCCTCCACTTT.

The V gene is TRBV7-2, the J gene TRBJ2-1; TRBD2 aligns across 8 bases. CDR1 and CDR2 from the germline V gene are SGHTA and FQGNSA. The CDR3 length is 15 residues. The V segment lost 5 bases and the J segment 6 bases; nucleotides outside the gene matches: 9. For the CDR3, the DNA is TGTGCCAGCAGCCCGCATAGCGGGGTGGGCAATGAGCAGTTCTTC. Amino acids: CASSPHSGVGNEQFF.

The chain links TRBV20-1 to TRBJ2-4, with 9 bases lining up with TRBD2. CDR1 DFQATT and CDR2 SNEGSKA come from the germline V gene (reference sequence). The CDR3 spans 16 residues. The ends lost 6 bases at V and 0 bases at J; junction bases unmatched: 9. The CDR3 sequence is CSALLAGTLAKNIQYF. The DNA for the CDR3 is TGCAGTGCCCTCCTAGCGGGGACCCTAGCCAAAAACATTCAGTACTTC.

In its sample, this clonotype was seen many times. The CDR3 here is CASSPLAGGVETQYF. In nucleotides, the CDR3 is TGTGCCAGCAGTCCTTTAGCGGGGGGAGTGGAGACCCAGTACTTC. The rearrangement joins TRBV25-1 to TRBJ2-5; 10 bases are a match to TRBD2. Germline V gene sequence: CDR1 MGHDK, CDR2 SYGVNS. The J segment lost 5 bases and the V segment lost 5 bases, leaving 8 bases of the junction unmatched. The CDR3 covers 15 residues. The whole variable domain, remainder taken from reference TRBV25-1 and TRBJ2-5, is EADIYQTPRYLVIGTGKKITLECSQTMGHDKMYWYQQDPGMELHLIHYSYGVNSTEKGDLSSESTVSRIRTEHFPLTLESARPSHTSQYLCASSPLAGGVETQYFGPGTRLLVL.

This clonotype has ten or more counts. The chain joins TRBV28 to TRBJ2-7, with D uncertain. The CDR3 totals 13 residues. V lost 3 bases to trimming and J lost 1 base, with 7 bases between them. CDR1 and CDR2 (germline): MDHEN, SYDVKM. CDR3 sequence reads: CASSFSGSYEQYV. For the CDR3, the DNA is TGTGCCAGCAGTTTTTCCGGATCCTACGAGCAGTACGTC.

A word on this clonotype: This may be a read error: a much more frequent sequence differs by one nucleotide. This CDR3 is CASKQGTGGNSPLHF. CDR3 sequence (DNA): TGTGCCAGCAAACAAGGGACAGGGGGGAATTCACCCCTCCACTTT. The chain joins TRBV6-1 to TRBJ1-6; 11 nucleotides line up with TRBD1. J was trimmed by 7 bases and V by 7 bases; bases with no gene match: 6. CDR1 MNHNS and CDR2 SASEGT come from the germline V gene. The CDR3 contains 15 residues.

As concerns this clonotype: A junction end diverges from the germline sequence, so it may reflect a read error. The rearrangement links TRBV5-1 to TRBJ2-7; 9 bases are shared with TRBD1. The CDR3 length is 13 residues. Per the germline V gene, CDR1 is SGHRS and CDR2 is YFSETQ. Here the CDR3 reads CASNSGQGYKQYF. The CDR3, as DNA: TGTGCCAGCAACTCGGGACAGGGTTACAAGCAGTACTTC.

Worth noting for this clonotype: One junction end does not reproduce the germline sequence, and a read error may be involved. The gene calls are TRBV7-9 and TRBJ1-6; 8 bases are shared with TRBD1. The length of the CDR3 is 15 residues. CDR1 is SEHNR and CDR2 is FQNEAQ in the germline V gene (reference sequence). CDR3 in DNA: TGTGCCAGCAGCTCACAGACAGGGGATAATTCACCCCTCCGCTTT. Encoded protein: CASSSQTGDNSPLRF.

Notes on this clonotype: At one boundary the junction diverges from the germline segment, which might be a read error. The V and J genes are TRBV7-2 and TRBJ2-5; 8 bases line up with TRBD1. CDR1 and CDR2 (germline): SGHTA, FQGNSA. This CDR3 is 15 amino acids long. CDR3 in amino acids: CASSPGQGFQVTQYF. The CDR3 nucleotides are TGTGCCAGCAGTCCTGGACAGGGATTTCAAGTGACCCAGTACTTC.

This clonotype appeared many times. The rearrangement joins TRBV19 to TRBJ2-2; D might be TRBD1 (6 bases). This CDR3 comprises 16 residues. Germline loops: CDR1 LNHDA, CDR2 SQIVND (reference sequence). The V gene lost 6 bases and the J gene lost 1 base, with 15 bases spanning the gap. In DNA, the CDR3 is TGTGCCAGTAGCAAGGGGGTCGGTATGAACACCGGGGAGCTGTTTTTT. Protein: CASSKGVGMNTGELFF.

The chain combines TRBV5-4 with TRBJ2-1, with D maybe TRBD2 (6 bases). The CDR3 is 17 amino acids. Germline CDR1 and CDR2: SGHNT and YYREEE (reference sequence). Trimming shortened V by 0 bases and J by 0 bases, and 13 bases separated the two germline ends. The CDR3 here is CASSLAASGRSYNEQFF. In nucleotides, the CDR3 is TGTGCCAGCAGCTTGGCCGCAAGCGGGCGCTCCTACAATGAGCAGTTCTTC.

Ten or more counts support this clonotype. The V call is TRBV6-6, the J call TRBJ1-2, with 8 bases lining up with TRBD1. This CDR3 spans 16 amino acids. V was clipped by 6 bases and J by 1 base; unmatched bases: 10. The germline V gene has CDR1 MNHNY and CDR2 SVGAGI (reference sequence). Written as DNA, the CDR3 is TGTGCCAGCAGACTACAAGGACAGGGCGGTAACTATGGCTACACCTTC. The encoded protein is CASRLQGQGGNYGYTF.

This clonotype occurred many times. V and J are TRBV20-1 and TRBJ2-1; 13 positions match TRBD2. Unmatched junction bases numbered 14, after V lost 5 bases and J lost 1 base. Germline assignment: CDR1 DFQATT and CDR2 SNEGSKA (reference sequence). This CDR3 is 19 amino acids long. CDR3 residues: CSARSRTSGGSFSYNEQFF. DNA of the CDR3: TGCAGTGCTCGAAGCAGGACTAGCGGGGGATCTTTTTCCTACAATGAGCAGTTCTTC.

The chain joins TRBV7-8 to TRBJ2-7; 7 nucleotides match TRBD1. CDR1 SGHVS and CDR2 FQNEAQ come from the germline V gene. The V segment lost 2 bases and the J segment 3 bases; nucleotides outside the gene matches: 7. This CDR3 contains 15 residues. This CDR3 reads CASSLRDSRNYEQYF. The CDR3, as DNA: TGTGCCAGCAGCTTAAGGGACAGCCGAAACTACGAGCAGTACTTC.

This chain connects TRBV6-6 to TRBJ1-5; D might be TRBD1 (6 bases). V lost 5 bases and J lost 7, with 24 bases in between. Germline V gene data show CDR1 as MNHNY and CDR2 as SVGAGI (reference sequence). This CDR3 contains 17 residues. CDR3 protein: CASSHGTSGGVGQPQHF. The CDR3 coding sequence is TGTGCCAGCAGTCACGGCACCTCCGGGGGCGTGGGACAGCCCCAGCATTTT.

This clonotype was counted ten times or more. The CDR3 region has the DNA TGTGCCAGCACGCCGAGCGGGGGACTTTCTGGGGCCAACGTCCTGACTTTC. Protein: CASTPSGGLSGANVLTF. The genes are TRBV6-5 and TRBJ2-6; 8 bases fit TRBD2. In germline, CDR1 is MNHEY, CDR2 SVGAGI. This CDR3 has 17 residues. The V gene end was trimmed by 7 bases and the J gene end by 1 base; junction bases not matched to a gene: 9.

In this sample, this clonotype turned up many times. The rearrangement joins TRBV5-1 to TRBJ2-5, with 7 positions matching TRBD2. This CDR3 is built from 12 residues. CDR1 is SGHRS and CDR2 is YFSETQ in the germline V gene. V lost 6 bases and J lost 5; bases outside the gene matches: 4. The CDR3 is CASTRGGETQYF. CDR3 coding DNA: TGCGCCAGCACTCGGGGAGGGGAGACCCAGTACTTC. Full variable domain (remainder filled in from reference TRBV5-1 and TRBJ2-5): KAGVTQTPRYLIKTRGQQVTLSCSPISGHRSVSWYQQTPGQGLQFLFEYFSETQRNKGNFPGRFSGRQFSNSRSEMNVSTLELGDSALYLCASTRGGETQYFGPGTRLLVL.

Many counts were recorded for this clonotype. The chain employs TRBV6-6 and TRBJ2-3, with 8 nucleotides matching TRBD1. Losses at the gene ends were 5 bases for V and 0 bases for J; bases not matched to a gene: 4. From germline, CDR1 is MNHNY and CDR2 SVGAGI (reference sequence). CDR3 length: 15 residues. As DNA, the CDR3 is TGTGCCAGCAGTCCGGACAGGGTGAGCACAGATACGCAGTATTTT. This translates into CASSPDRVSTDTQYF.

For this clonotype: The junction differs from germline at one of its ends, possibly a read error. This chain links TRBV9 with TRBJ1-4; tentative D call: TRBD1 (6 bases). The CDR3 is made up of 16 amino acids. Germline CDR1 reads SGDLS; CDR2 reads YYNGEE. CDR3 sequence: CASSARQVATNEKLFF. The CDR3, as DNA: TGTGCCAGCAGCGCGAGACAGGTTGCAACTAATGAGAAACTGTTTTTT.

This clonotype was observed at least ten times. The chain uses TRBV5-1 and TRBJ1-2; no clear D. Germline V gene lookup returns CDR1 SGHRS and CDR2 YFSETQ. This CDR3 comprises 15 residues. The germline V and J ends were trimmed by 4 bases and 4 bases, with 17 bases remaining between them. CDR3 coding DNA: TGCGCCAGCAGCCCTAGTGAGGGTCGCACCTATGGCTACACCTTC. This codes for CASSPSEGRTYGYTF.

This clonotype was observed many times. The chain has TRBV4-3 and TRBJ1-2; possible D gene TRBD1, 6 bases. This CDR3 has 15 amino acids. Trimming stripped 0 bases from V and 8 bases from J, with 16 bases between. The germline CDR1 and CDR2 sequences are LGHNA and YSLEER. The DNA of the CDR3 is TGCGCCAGCAGCCAAGATGGGGTGGGGGCGCCCGGCTACACCTTC. It specifies CASSQDGVGAPGYTF.

Regarding this clonotype: A much larger clone lies a single base off, so this may be a read error. This rearrangement joins TRBV19 to TRBJ2-7; D uncertain. Germline loops: CDR1 LNHDA, CDR2 SQIVND (reference sequence). Trimming removed 9 bases at V and 4 bases at J, with 22 bases between. The CDR3 is 15 amino acids. The CDR3 bases are TGTGCCAGCAGTTCCCCCGCGACGGCATATTACGAGCAGTACTTC. The encoded protein is CASSSPATAYYEQYF. Variable domain in full (rest from reference TRBV19 and TRBJ2-7): DGGITQSPKYLFRKEGQNVTLSCEQNLNHDAMYWYRQDPGQGLRLIYYSQIVNDFQKGDIAEGYSVSREKKESFPLTVTSAQKNPTAFYLCASSSPATAYYEQYFGPGTRLTVT.

This chain connects TRBV2 to TRBJ1-6, with 9 bases lining up with TRBD1. The germline CDR1 and CDR2 sequences are SNHLY and FYNNEI. The CDR3 has 13 residues. Trimming removed 8 bases from V and 9 bases from J; junction bases left unmatched: 5. CDR3 sequence: CASHRDRASPLHF. The DNA of the CDR3 is TGTGCCAGCCACCGGGACAGGGCTTCACCCCTCCACTTT.

This clonotype came up many times. The rearrangement uses TRBV12-3 or TRBV12-4 and TRBJ2-7; 11 nucleotides align to TRBD2. J lost 2 bases, V lost 0 bases, and 0 bases had no gene match. The CDR3 loop spans 15 amino acids. The CDR3 reads CASSLASGGAYEQYV. The CDR3 nucleotides read TGTGCCAGCAGTTTAGCTAGCGGGGGGGCCTACGAGCAGTACGTC.

In regard to this clonotype: A much larger clonotype is one base distant, so this may be a read error. V usage is TRBV6-2 or TRBV6-3 and J usage is TRBJ2-7; TRBD2 matches 14 bases. The germline CDR1 and CDR2 sequences are MNHEY and SVGEGT. The CDR3 consists of 15 residues. V lost 6 bases, J lost 6 bases, and 7 bases stayed unmatched. In DNA form, the CDR3 reads TGTGCCAGCAGACGACTAGCGGGGGGGCTCTCCGAGCAGTACTTC. This sequence encodes CASRRLAGGLSEQYF.

This clonotype has a handful of counts. A much larger clone lies one base from this, so it may be a read error. The chain carries TRBV6-4 and TRBJ2-7; D perhaps matches TRBD2 (7 bases). This CDR3 is 14 amino acids long. Germline-derived CDR1 and CDR2 are MRHNA and SNTAGT. V lost 7 bases and J lost 2, with 15 bases in between. CDR3 amino acids: CASTSEGGAYEQYV. CDR3 bases: TGTGCCAGCACCTCCGAGGGGGGGGCCTACGAGCAGTACGTC.

This clonotype was seen many times. The CDR3 DNA reads TGTGCCAGCAGTGGGCAGCTAGTTAGCACAGATACGCAGTATTTT. Translating it yields CASSGQLVSTDTQYF. This chain joins TRBV12-3 or TRBV12-4 and TRBJ2-3; D is unclear. The CDR3 has 15 residues. The V and J ends lost 5 bases and 0 bases respectively, with 12 bases between them.

Ten or more counts support this clonotype. V and J are TRBV7-9 and TRBJ1-2; D may be TRBD1 (5 bases). Per germline, CDR1 SEHNR and CDR2 FQNEAQ (reference sequence). V dropped 2 bases and J dropped 6 bases, with 28 bases sitting between them. The CDR3 totals 19 residues. CDR3 coding DNA: TGTGCCAGCAGCTTACCGTTGTGGACAACCAAAGAGGTGGGGGATGGCTACACCTTC. This gives the protein CASSLPLWTTKEVGDGYTF. Full variable domain (outside the CDR3, taken from reference TRBV7-9 and TRBJ1-2): DTGVSQNPRHKITKRGQNVTFRCDPISEHNRLYWYRQTLGQGPEFLTYFQNEAQLEKSRLLSDRFSAERPKGSFSTLEIQRTEQGDSAMYLCASSLPLWTTKEVGDGYTFGSGTRLTVV.

This clonotype was seen at least ten times. The chain couples TRBV18 to TRBJ1-3; 8 nucleotides match TRBD1. CDR1 is KGHSH and CDR2 is LQKENI in the germline V gene. The CDR3 is made up of 14 amino acids. J gave up 6 bases and V 3 bases, and 4 bases lay outside the gene matches. The CDR3: CASSPTGDANTIYF. The CDR3 bases are TGTGCCAGCTCACCGACAGGGGACGCAAACACCATATATTTT.

This clonotype was seen at least ten times. The CDR3 here is CASSYTGGHQPQHF. The CDR3 region has the DNA TGTGCCAGCAGTTACACAGGGGGCCATCAGCCCCAGCATTTT. The chain carries TRBV6-2 or TRBV6-3 and TRBJ1-5, with 9 bases that match TRBD1. Germline trimming cut 2 bases from V and 5 bases from J; bases unmatched to any gene: 1. This CDR3 spans 14 amino acids. Germline CDR1 reads MNHEY; CDR2 reads SVGEGT.